The next 22 T cell receptor beta chains were all read from a single sample in a study of blood T cell repertoires in COVID-19. Profiling relied on immunoSEQ multiplex PCR, and the TCRdb table lists in-frame clones only, not all of them. The profile shows some 110,000 clones, 86% of them singletons. Sequenced material: peripheral blood. All receptors come from a man between 65 and 85 years old who had recovered from COVID-19.

This chain connects TRBV2 to TRBJ1-2; D gene unclear. Trimming shortened V by 3 bases and J by 4 bases, and 12 bases separated the two germline ends. Germline V gene data show CDR1 as SNHLY and CDR2 as FYNNEI. This CDR3 has 14 amino acids. DNA of the CDR3: TGTGCCAGCAGTGACGACTCCGTTTCCTATGGCTACACCTTC. Amino acids: CASSDDSVSYGYTF.

The chain combines TRBV4-1 with TRBJ1-5; TRBD1 might be the D (6 bases). The CDR3 extends over 15 amino acids. Trimming stripped 4 bases from V and 0 bases from J, with 10 bases between. The germline V gene encodes CDR1 MGHRA and CDR2 YSYEKL. CDR3 nucleotide sequence: TGCGCCAGCAGCCCTCGAGGGGGTAGCAATCAGCCCCAGCATTTT. Encoded protein: CASSPRGGSNQPQHF.

The rearrangement uses TRBV5-1 and TRBJ2-3, with 11 bases aligning to TRBD2. Trimming cost V 6 bases and J 6 bases; bases outside gene matches: 6. This CDR3 is 14 amino acids long. Germline CDR1 reads SGHRS; CDR2 reads YFSETQ. In DNA form, the CDR3 reads TGCGCCAGCACGGTAGCGGGAGGGCATGATACGCAGTATTTT. It is translated as CASTVAGGHDTQYF.

The chain employs TRBV27 and TRBJ2-2, with 11 positions matching TRBD2. The CDR3 runs to 16 residues. V lost 6 bases and J lost 0; bases outside the gene matches: 3. Germline CDR1 and CDR2: MNHEY and SMNVEV (reference sequence). The CDR3 protein is CASSLAGGTNTGELFF. CDR3 coding DNA: TGTGCCAGCAGCCTAGCGGGGGGCACGAACACCGGGGAGCTGTTTTTT.

This chain links TRBV5-4 with TRBJ1-6; D gene ambiguous. This CDR3 region has 17 residues. V lost 0 bases to trimming and J lost 5 bases, with 15 bases between them. CDR1 SGHNT and CDR2 YYREEE come from the germline V gene (reference sequence). CDR3 DNA: TGTGCCAGCAGCTTGGATCTGTACGTGGCCCATAATTCACCCCTCCACTTT. Residues: CASSLDLYVAHNSPLHF.

The J gene is TRBJ1-1, the V gene TRBV18; 7 bases map to TRBD1. Germline CDR1 is KGHSH and CDR2 is LQKENI. The trim removed 3 bases at V and 3 bases at J, leaving 4 bases unmatched. The CDR3 is made up of 14 amino acids. CDR3 coding DNA: TGTGCCAGCTCACCCGGACAGGCACACACTGAAGCTTTCTTT. Encoded protein: CASSPGQAHTEAFF.

A few counts support this clone. The rearrangement joins TRBV18 to TRBJ2-5; TRBD1 aligns across 7 bases. This CDR3 comprises 13 residues. Germline CDR1 is KGHSH and CDR2 is LQKENI. The J segment lost 5 bases and the V segment lost 2 bases, leaving 2 bases of the junction unmatched. CDR3 sequence: CASSPGQAETQYF. CDR3 sequence (DNA): TGTGCCAGCTCACCAGGACAGGCGGAGACCCAGTACTTC.

The chain combines TRBV4-2 with TRBJ1-6; 9 nucleotides agree with TRBD1. The V gene end was trimmed by 3 bases and the J gene end by 10 bases; junction bases not matched to a gene: 16. The CDR3 sequence is 18 residues long. From germline, CDR1 is LGHNA and CDR2 YNFKEQ. The CDR3 DNA follows: TGTGCCAGCAGCCATCCTCTATCCGGGACAGGGAGTAACTCACCCCTCCACTTT. Translating gives CASSHPLSGTGSNSPLHF.

V and J are TRBV9 and TRBJ2-1; D possibly corresponds to TRBD2 (6 bases). The CDR3 length is 13 residues. Trimming pared 3 bases from V and 6 bases from J, leaving 10 bases between. Germline values: CDR1 SGDLS, CDR2 YYNGEE. In DNA form, the CDR3 reads TGTGCCAGCAGCGAGGGACTCTCCAATGAGCAGTTCTTC. This codes for CASSEGLSNEQFF.

The chain has TRBV6-5 and TRBJ2-4; no firm D call. The V end lost 6 bases, the J end lost 2 bases, and 5 bases lay between the germline ends. The CDR3 covers 12 residues. Germline loops: CDR1 MNHEY, CDR2 SVGAGI. CDR3 amino acids: CASRASKNIQYF. For the CDR3, the DNA is TGTGCCAGCAGGGCATCCAAAAACATTCAGTACTTC.

This clone appeared once. V usage is TRBV3-1 (or the pseudogene TRBV3-2) and J usage is TRBJ2-7, with D unresolved. This CDR3 spans 15 amino acids. Trimming cost V 1 base and J 1 base, with 11 bases left between them. Looked up from germline, CDR1 is LGHDT and CDR2 is YNNKEL (reference sequence). Here the CDR3 DNA reads TGTGCCAGCAGCCAAGGTCCGTCTAAATCCTACGAGCAGTACTTC. It yields the protein CASSQGPSKSYEQYF.

The J gene is TRBJ1-3, the V gene TRBV18, with TRBD1 as a possible D gene (5 bases). Looked up from germline, CDR1 is KGHSH and CDR2 is LQKENI. The CDR3 runs to 15 residues. The V and J ends lost 3 bases and 6 bases respectively, with 15 bases between them. CDR3 loop: CASSPDRLALNTIYF. DNA for the CDR3: TGTGCCAGCTCACCCGACAGACTGGCCTTAAACACCATATATTTT. Full variable domain (outside the CDR3, taken from reference TRBV18 and TRBJ1-3): NAGVMQNPRHLVRRRGQEARLRCSPMKGHSHVYWYRQLPEEGLKFMVYLQKENIIDESGMPKERFSAEFPKEGPSILRIQQVVRGDSAAYFCASSPDRLALNTIYFGEGSWLTVV.

The rearrangement uses TRBV28 and TRBJ2-1; 8 nucleotides agree with TRBD2. The CDR3 is 12 amino acids. The V gene end was trimmed by 7 bases and the J gene end by 8 bases; junction bases not matched to a gene: 4. CDR1 is MDHEN and CDR2 is SYDVKM in the germline V gene. The CDR3 protein is CASITSGDEQFF. CDR3 DNA: TGTGCCAGCATCACTAGCGGAGATGAGCAGTTCTTC.

This sequence joins TRBV10-3 and TRBJ2-1, with D perhaps matching TRBD2 (5 bases). The CDR3 totals 15 residues. In germline, CDR1 is ENHRY, CDR2 SYGVKD. Trimming stripped 6 bases from V and 4 bases from J, with 16 bases between. The CDR3 nucleotides read TGTGCCATCAGACCAGAGAGCGGAGCTTACAATGAGCAGTTCTTC. It translates to CAIRPESGAYNEQFF.

This clone turned up a few times. V and J are TRBV2 and TRBJ2-1, with 14 bases that match TRBD2. The trim removed 6 bases at V and 8 bases at J, leaving 9 bases unmatched. The V gene's germline CDR1 is SNHLY and CDR2 FYNNEI. This CDR3 contains 16 residues. CDR3 loop: CASRRGLAGGIDEQFF. DNA of the CDR3: TGTGCCAGCAGACGCGGACTAGCGGGAGGAATAGATGAGCAGTTCTTC.

V is TRBV7-6 and J is TRBJ1-6; 8 bases map to TRBD1. This CDR3 has 16 residues. The V gene end was trimmed by 2 bases and the J gene end by 5 bases; junction bases not matched to a gene: 5. Per the germline V gene, CDR1 is SGHVS and CDR2 is FNYEAQ. Written as DNA, the CDR3 is TGTGCCAGCAGCTTAAGGGGGACAGGAAATAATTCACCCCTCCACTTT. Protein: CASSLRGTGNNSPLHF.

This chain links TRBV18 with TRBJ1-4; D is undetermined. This CDR3 is 14 amino acids long. The V and J ends lost 5 bases and 6 bases respectively, with 13 bases between them. The germline V gene encodes CDR1 KGHSH and CDR2 LQKENI. The CDR3: CASSATDNDEKLFF. CDR3 sequence (DNA): TGTGCCAGCTCAGCCACTGACAACGATGAAAAACTGTTTTTT.

The chain combines TRBV15 with TRBJ2-7; 11 nucleotides match TRBD1. CDR3 size: 16 residues. Germline CDR1 is LNHNV and CDR2 is YYDKDF (reference sequence). The V gene end was trimmed by 0 bases and the J gene end by 5 bases; junction bases not matched to a gene: 6. Here the CDR3 reads CATSRDGDRGFNEQYF. CDR3 DNA: TGTGCCACCAGCAGAGACGGGGACAGGGGGTTCAACGAGCAGTACTTC.

The chain uses TRBV27 and TRBJ1-2; 10 bases match TRBD1. The CDR3 has 16 amino acids. Germline V gene lookup returns CDR1 MNHEY and CDR2 SMNVEV (reference sequence). J lost 6 bases, V lost 0 bases, and 7 bases had no gene match. This chain's CDR3 is CASSLSIRQGADGYTF. In DNA form, the CDR3 reads TGTGCCAGCAGTTTATCCATACGACAGGGGGCTGATGGCTACACCTTC.

Details on this clone: Other DNA sequences in the same sample also yield this CDR3. This chain uses TRBV6-4 with TRBJ1-5; no clear D. The V and J ends lost 5 bases and 2 bases respectively, with 10 bases between them. This CDR3 region has 14 residues. Germline V gene sequence: CDR1 MRHNA, CDR2 SNTAGT. CDR3 amino acids: CASSPQVGNQPQHF. The CDR3 coding sequence is TGTGCCAGCAGTCCTCAGGTGGGCAATCAGCCCCAGCATTTT.

This clone was seen a handful of times. The rearrangement uses TRBV10-3 and TRBJ2-7; no reliable D call. Trimming removed 10 bases from V and 0 bases from J, with 7 bases in between. The CDR3 is 11 amino acids. CDR1 is ENHRY, CDR2 SYGVKD, per germline. The CDR3 DNA sequence: TGTGCCAGCTCAGTCTCCTACGAGCAGTACTTC. It is translated as CASSVSYEQYF.

The V and J genes are TRBV15 and TRBJ1-3, with 7 bases identical to TRBD1. This CDR3 contains 18 residues. Germline V gives CDR1 LNHNV, CDR2 YYDKDF (reference sequence). Trimming removed 6 bases from V and 0 bases from J; junction bases left unmatched: 14. CDR3 DNA: TGTGCCACCAGTAAGGGGGCAGGGAGAAGATCCTCTGGAAACACCATATATTTT. Its translation is CATSKGAGRRSSGNTIYF.